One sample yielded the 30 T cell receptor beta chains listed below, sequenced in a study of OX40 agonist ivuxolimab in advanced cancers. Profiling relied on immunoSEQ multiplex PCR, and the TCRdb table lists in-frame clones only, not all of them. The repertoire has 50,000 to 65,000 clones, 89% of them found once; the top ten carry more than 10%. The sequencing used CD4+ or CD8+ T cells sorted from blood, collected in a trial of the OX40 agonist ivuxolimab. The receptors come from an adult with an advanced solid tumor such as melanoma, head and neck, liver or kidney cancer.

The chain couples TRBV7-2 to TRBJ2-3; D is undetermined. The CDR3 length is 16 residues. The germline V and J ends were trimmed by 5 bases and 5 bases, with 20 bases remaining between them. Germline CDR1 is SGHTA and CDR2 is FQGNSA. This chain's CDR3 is CASSPRFSGDRDTQYF. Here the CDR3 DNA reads TGTGCCAGCAGCCCCCGCTTTAGTGGGGATAGAGATACGCAGTATTTT.

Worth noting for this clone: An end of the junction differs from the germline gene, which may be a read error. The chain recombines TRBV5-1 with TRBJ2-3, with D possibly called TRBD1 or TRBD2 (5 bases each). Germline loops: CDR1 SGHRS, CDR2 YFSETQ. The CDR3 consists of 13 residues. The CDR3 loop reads CASSLGRLDTQYF. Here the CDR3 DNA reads TGCGCCAGCAGTTTGGGACGTTTGGATACGCAGTATTTT.

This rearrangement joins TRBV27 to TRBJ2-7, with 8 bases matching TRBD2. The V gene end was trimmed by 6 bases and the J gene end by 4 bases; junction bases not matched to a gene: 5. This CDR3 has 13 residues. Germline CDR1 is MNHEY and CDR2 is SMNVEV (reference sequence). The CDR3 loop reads CASRSGGVYEQYF. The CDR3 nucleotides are TGTGCCAGCAGATCCGGGGGGGTTTACGAGCAGTACTTC.

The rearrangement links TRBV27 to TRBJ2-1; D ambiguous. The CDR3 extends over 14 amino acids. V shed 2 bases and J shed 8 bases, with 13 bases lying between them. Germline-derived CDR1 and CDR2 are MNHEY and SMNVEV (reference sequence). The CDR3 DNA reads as TGTGCCAGCAGTTTAAGGCTGTCGTTAGATGAGCAGTTCTTC. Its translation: CASSLRLSLDEQFF.

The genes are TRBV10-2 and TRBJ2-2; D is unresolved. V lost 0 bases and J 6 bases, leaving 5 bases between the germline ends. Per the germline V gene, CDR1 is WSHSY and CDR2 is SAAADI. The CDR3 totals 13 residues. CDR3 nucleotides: TGCGCCAGCAGTGAGTCGTACGCCGGGGAGCTGTTTTTT. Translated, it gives CASSESYAGELFF.

The CDR3 DNA is TGTGCCAGCAGCATAGACCGGAGCCATGAGCAGTTCTTC. Protein sequence: CASSIDRSHEQFF. The J gene is TRBJ2-1, the V gene TRBV7-3; no reliable D call. Germline lookup yields CDR1 SGHTA and CDR2 FQGTGA. The CDR3 has 13 amino acids. V dropped 5 bases and J dropped 8 bases, with 13 bases sitting between them.

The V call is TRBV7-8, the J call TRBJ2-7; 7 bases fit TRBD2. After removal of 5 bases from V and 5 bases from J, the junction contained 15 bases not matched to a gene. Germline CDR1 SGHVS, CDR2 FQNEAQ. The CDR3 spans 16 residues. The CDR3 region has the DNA TGTGCCAGCAGCCCCGGGCGGACTAGGAGAAGCGACGAGCAGTACTTC. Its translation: CASSPGRTRRSDEQYF. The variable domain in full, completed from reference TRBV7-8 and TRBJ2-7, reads GAGVSQSPRYKVAKRGQDVALRCDPISGHVSLFWYQQALGQGPEFLTYFQNEAQLDKSGLPSDRFFAERPEGSVSTLKIQRTQQEDSAVYLCASSPGRTRRSDEQYFGPGTRLTVT.

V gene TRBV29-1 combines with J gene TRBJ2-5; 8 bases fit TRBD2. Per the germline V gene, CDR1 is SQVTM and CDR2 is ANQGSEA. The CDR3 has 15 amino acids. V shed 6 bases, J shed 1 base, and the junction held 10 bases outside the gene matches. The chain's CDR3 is CSVLGASGLQETQYF. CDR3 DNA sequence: TGCAGCGTACTGGGGGCTAGCGGGCTCCAAGAGACCCAGTACTTC.

The CDR3 coding sequence is TGCGCCAGCAGCCCTACCTCAATCCTCCGCGCTAGCACAGATACGCAGTATTTT. Its protein product is CASSPTSILRASTDTQYF. The V and J genes are TRBV4-1 and TRBJ2-3; unclear D gene. Trimming left V 4 bases short and J 0 bases short, with 20 bases between. CDR1 and CDR2 (germline): MGHRA, YSYEKL. There are 18 residues in the CDR3.

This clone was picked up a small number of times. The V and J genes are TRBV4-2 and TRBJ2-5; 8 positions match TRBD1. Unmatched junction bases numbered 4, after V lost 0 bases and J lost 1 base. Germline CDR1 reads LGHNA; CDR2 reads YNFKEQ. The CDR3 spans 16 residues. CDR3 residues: CASSQEGGTGQETQYF. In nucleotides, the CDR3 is TGTGCCAGCAGCCAAGAAGGCGGGACAGGCCAAGAGACCCAGTACTTC.

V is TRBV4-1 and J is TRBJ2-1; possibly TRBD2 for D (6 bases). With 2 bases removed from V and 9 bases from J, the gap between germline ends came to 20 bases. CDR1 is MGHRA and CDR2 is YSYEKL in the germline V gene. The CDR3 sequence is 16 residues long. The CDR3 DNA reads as TGCGCCAGCAGCCAATCTCCGGGGAGGCTAAACGGTGAGCAGTTCTTC. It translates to CASSQSPGRLNGEQFF.

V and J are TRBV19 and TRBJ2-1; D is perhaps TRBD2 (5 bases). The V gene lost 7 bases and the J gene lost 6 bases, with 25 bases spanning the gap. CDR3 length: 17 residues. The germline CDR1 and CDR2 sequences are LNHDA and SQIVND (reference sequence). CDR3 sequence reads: CASIGLGGFPLVNEQFF. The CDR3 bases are TGTGCCAGTATAGGCCTGGGCGGGTTCCCACTCGTCAATGAGCAGTTCTTC.

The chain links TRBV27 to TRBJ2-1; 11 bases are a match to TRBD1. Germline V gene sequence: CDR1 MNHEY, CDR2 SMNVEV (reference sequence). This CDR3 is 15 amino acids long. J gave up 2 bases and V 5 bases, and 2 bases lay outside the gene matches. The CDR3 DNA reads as TGTGCCAGCAGTACGGGACAGGGGGCCTACAATGAGCAGTTCTTC. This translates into CASSTGQGAYNEQFF.

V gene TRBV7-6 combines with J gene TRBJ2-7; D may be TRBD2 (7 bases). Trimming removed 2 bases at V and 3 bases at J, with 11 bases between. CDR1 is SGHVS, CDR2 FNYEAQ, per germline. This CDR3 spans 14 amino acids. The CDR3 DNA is TGTGCCAGCAGCTTAAGGGGGGGGCTCTACGAGCAGTACTTC. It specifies CASSLRGGLYEQYF. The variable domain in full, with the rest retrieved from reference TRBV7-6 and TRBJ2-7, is GAGVSQSPRYKVTKRGQDVALRCDPISGHVSLYWYRQALGQGPEFLTYFNYEAQQDKSGLPNDRFSAERPEGSISTLTIQRTEQRDSAMYRCASSLRGGLYEQYFGPGTRLTVT.

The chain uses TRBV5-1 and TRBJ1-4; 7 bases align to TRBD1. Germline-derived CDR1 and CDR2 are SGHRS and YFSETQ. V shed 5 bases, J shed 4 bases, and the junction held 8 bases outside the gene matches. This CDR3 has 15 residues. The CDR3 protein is CASSQTGARNEKLFF. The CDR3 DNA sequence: TGCGCCAGCAGTCAAACAGGGGCCCGTAATGAAAAACTGTTTTTT.

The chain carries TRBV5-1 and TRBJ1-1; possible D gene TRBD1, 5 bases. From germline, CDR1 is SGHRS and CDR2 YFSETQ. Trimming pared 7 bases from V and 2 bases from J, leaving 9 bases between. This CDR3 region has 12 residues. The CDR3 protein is CASQDINTEAFF. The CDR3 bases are TGCGCCAGCCAGGACATAAACACTGAAGCTTTCTTT.

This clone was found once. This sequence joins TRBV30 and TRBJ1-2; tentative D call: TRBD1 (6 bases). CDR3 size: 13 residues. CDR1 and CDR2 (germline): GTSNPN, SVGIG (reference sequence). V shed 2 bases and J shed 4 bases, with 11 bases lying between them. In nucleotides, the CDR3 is TGTGCCTGGAGTTGGGACACCGTCTATGGCTACACCTTC. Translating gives CAWSWDTVYGYTF. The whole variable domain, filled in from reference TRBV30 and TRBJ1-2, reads SQTIHQWPATLVQPVGSPLSLECTVEGTSNPNLYWYRQAAGRGLQLLFYSVGIGQISSEVPQNLSASRPQDRQFILSSKKLLLSDSGFYLCAWSWDTVYGYTFGSGTRLTVV.

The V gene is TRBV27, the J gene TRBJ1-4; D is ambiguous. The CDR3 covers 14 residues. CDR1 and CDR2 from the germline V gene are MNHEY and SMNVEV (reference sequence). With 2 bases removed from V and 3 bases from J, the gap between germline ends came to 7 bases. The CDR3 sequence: CASSLSVSNEKLFF. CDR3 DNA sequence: TGTGCCAGCAGTTTAAGTGTATCTAATGAAAAACTGTTTTTT.

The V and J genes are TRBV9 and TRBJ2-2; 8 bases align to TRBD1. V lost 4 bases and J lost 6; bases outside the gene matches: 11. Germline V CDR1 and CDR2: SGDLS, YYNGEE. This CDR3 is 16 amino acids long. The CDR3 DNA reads TGTGCCAGCAGCCCCCCCGGGCAGGGGGCCTCCGGGGAGCTGTTTTTT. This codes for CASSPPGQGASGELFF.

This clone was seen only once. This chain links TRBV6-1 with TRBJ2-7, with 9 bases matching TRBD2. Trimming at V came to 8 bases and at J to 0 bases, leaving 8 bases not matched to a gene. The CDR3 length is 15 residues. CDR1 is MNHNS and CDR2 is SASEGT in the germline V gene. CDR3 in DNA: TGTGCCAGCCAACCAGGACTAGCGTTCTCCTACGAGCAGTACTTC. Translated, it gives CASQPGLAFSYEQYF.

The CDR3, as DNA: TGTGCCAGCAGCTCGACAGGACCCAATGAGCAGTTCTTC. It encodes CASSSTGPNEQFF. The chain uses TRBV7-3 and TRBJ2-1; tentatively, D is TRBD1 (6 bases). This CDR3 is built from 13 residues. Trimming pared 4 bases from V and 6 bases from J, leaving 10 bases between. The germline V gene has CDR1 SGHTA and CDR2 FQGTGA.

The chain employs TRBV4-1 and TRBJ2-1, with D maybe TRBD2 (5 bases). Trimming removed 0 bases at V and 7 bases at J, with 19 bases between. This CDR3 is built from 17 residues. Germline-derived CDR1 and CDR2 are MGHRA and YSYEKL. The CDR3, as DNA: TGCGCCAGCAGCCAAGATCTCGTCAATATCCCGGGGAATGAGCAGTTCTTC. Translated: CASSQDLVNIPGNEQFF.

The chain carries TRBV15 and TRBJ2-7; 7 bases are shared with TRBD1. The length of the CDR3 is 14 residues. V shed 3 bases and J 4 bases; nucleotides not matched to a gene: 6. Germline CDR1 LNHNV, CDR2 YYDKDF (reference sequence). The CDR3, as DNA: TGTGCCACCAGCAGGGAGAGGGGGCAATACGAGCAGTACTTC. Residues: CATSRERGQYEQYF.

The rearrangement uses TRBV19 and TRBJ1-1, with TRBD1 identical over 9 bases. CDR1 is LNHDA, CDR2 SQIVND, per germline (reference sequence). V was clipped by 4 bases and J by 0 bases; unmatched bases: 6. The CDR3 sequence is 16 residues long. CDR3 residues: CASSNQDRGLNTEAFF. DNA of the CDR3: TGTGCCAGTAGTAACCAGGACAGGGGATTGAACACTGAAGCTTTCTTT.

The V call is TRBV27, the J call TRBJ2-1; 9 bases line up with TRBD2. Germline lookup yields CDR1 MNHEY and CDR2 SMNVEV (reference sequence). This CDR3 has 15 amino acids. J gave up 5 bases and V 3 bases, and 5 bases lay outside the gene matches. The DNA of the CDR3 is TGTGCCAGCAGTTTGGGAGCGGGAGGTAACAATGAGCAGTTCTTC. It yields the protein CASSLGAGGNNEQFF.

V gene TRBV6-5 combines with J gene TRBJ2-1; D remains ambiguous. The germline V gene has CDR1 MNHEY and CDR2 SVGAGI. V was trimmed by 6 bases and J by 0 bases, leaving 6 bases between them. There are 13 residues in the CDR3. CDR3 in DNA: TGTGCCAGCAGCTCCGGCTCCTACAATGAGCAGTTCTTC. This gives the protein CASSSGSYNEQFF.

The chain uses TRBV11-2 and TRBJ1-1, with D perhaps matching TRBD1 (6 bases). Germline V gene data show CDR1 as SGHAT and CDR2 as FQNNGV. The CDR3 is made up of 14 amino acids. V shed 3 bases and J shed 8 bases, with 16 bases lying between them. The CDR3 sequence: CASSFGPGAMEAFF. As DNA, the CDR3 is TGTGCCAGCAGCTTCGGTCCAGGGGCCATGGAAGCTTTCTTT.

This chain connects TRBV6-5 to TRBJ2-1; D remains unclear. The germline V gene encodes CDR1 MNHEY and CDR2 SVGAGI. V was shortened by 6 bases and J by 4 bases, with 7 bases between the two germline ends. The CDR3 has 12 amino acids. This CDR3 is CASSPGYNEQFF. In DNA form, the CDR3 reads TGTGCCAGCAGCCCCGGATACAATGAGCAGTTCTTC.

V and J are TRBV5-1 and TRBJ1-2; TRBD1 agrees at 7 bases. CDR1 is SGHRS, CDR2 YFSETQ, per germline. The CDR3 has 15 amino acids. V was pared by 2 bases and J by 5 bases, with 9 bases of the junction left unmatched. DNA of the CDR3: TGCGCCAGCAGCTTAACAGGGGACCGACGATATGGCTACACCTTC. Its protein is CASSLTGDRRYGYTF.

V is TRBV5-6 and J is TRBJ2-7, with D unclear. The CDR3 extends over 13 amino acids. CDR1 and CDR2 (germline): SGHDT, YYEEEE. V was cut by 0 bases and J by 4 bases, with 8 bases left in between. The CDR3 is CASSLAGYYEQYF. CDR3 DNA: TGTGCCAGCAGCTTGGCCGGCTATTACGAGCAGTACTTC. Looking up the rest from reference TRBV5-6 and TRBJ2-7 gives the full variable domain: DAGVTQSPTHLIKTRGQQVTLRCSPKSGHDTVSWYQQALGQGPQFIFQYYEEEERQRGNFPDRFSGHQFPNYSSELNVNALLLGDSALYLCASSLAGYYEQYFGPGTRLTVT.